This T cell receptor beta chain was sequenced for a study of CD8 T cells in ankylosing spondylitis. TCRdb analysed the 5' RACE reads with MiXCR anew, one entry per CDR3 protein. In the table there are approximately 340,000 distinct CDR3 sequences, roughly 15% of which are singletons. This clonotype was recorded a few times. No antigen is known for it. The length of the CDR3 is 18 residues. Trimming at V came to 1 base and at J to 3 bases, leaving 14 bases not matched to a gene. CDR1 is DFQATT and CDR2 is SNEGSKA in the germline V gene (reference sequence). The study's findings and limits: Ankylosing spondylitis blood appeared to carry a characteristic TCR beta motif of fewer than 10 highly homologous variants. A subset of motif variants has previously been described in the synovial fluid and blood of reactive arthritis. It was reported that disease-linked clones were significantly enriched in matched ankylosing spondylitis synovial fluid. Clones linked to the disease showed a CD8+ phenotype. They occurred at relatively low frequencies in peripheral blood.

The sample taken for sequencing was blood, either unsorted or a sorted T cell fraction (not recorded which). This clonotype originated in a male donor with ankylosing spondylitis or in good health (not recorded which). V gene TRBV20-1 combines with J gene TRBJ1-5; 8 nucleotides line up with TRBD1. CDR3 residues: CSARVDRGRPDNNQPQHF. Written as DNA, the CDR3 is TGCAGTGCTAGAGTAGACAGGGGTCGGCCCGATAACAATCAGCCCCAGCATTTT.